The clone carrying this T cell receptor (beta chain) was counted once. V lost 8 bases to trimming and J lost 8 bases, with 18 bases between them. Germline V CDR1 and CDR2: LNHDA, SQIVND (reference sequence). The CDR3 runs to 13 residues. It was genomic DNA that served as the template for profiling TCR beta VDJ and CDR3. TCRdb called the reads again in MiXCR, with one record for every CDR3 protein. The sample yields around 130,000 distinct CDR3 sequences, around 50% seen once. These data belong to a study of CD8+CD57+ T cells in acquired aplastic anemia. Sequencing used sorted CD4+, CD8+, or CD8+CD57+ T cells (not recorded which) from PBMCs. The chain employs TRBV19 and TRBJ1-2; the D gene is possibly TRBD1 (5 bases). The receptor's source is a human donor in good health, serving as a control. CDR3 loop: CASSAPGAGGYTF. The CDR3 DNA is TGTGCCAGTTCGGCCCCCGGGGCAGGAGGCTACACCTTC.